These 13 T cell receptor beta chains came from one sample sequenced in a study of tumor-infiltrating lymphocytes in primary liver carcinoma. A primer in the constant region served to generate TCR beta cDNA from 500 to 600 ng of total RNA. Researchers made the TCR beta libraries by running three nested multiplex PCR rounds with slightly modified ARM-PCR. TRBV1-TRBV30 forward primers and a C-beta reverse primer were used in the first two PCR rounds, which each ran for nine to ten cycles. MiXCR, run by TCRdb on the multiplex PCR reads, gives a single entry per CDR3 protein. The sample lists a few hundred thousand distinct CDR3 sequences; roughly three fifths were seen once. The blood RNA (from unsorted whole blood) was obtained, and germline DNA was also extracted. Sequencing input: peripheral blood. The receptor source for this set is a woman between 25 and 40 years old with primary liver carcinoma and hepatitis B virus infection.

Concerning this clonotype: This may arise from a read error, as a much more abundant clone is one base away. The rearrangement uses TRBV6-5 and TRBJ2-1, with D perhaps assigned TRBD1 or TRBD2 (5 bases each). The CDR3 totals 16 residues. Germline lookup yields CDR1 MNHEY and CDR2 SVGAGI. This chain's CDR3 is CANSYGALVRYNEQFF. The CDR3, as DNA: TGTGCCAACAGTTACGGGGCGCTAGTCCGGTACAATGAGCAGTTCTTC.

Worth noting for this clonotype: At one of its ends the junction is not consistent with the germline gene, which may arise from a read error. This rearrangement joins TRBV12-3 or TRBV12-4 to TRBJ2-5; TRBD2 matches at 7 bases. CDR3 length: 16 residues. CDR3 nucleotides: TGTGTCAGCAGTTCTCGGGTGGCGGGAGACGGAGAGACCCAGTACTTC. It yields the protein CVSSSRVAGDGETQYF.

This chain connects TRBV11-2 to TRBJ2-7; D call uncertain. V lost 2 bases and J 3 bases, leaving 11 bases between the germline ends. The CDR3 consists of 14 residues. CDR1 and CDR2 from the germline V gene are SGHAT and FQNNGV. In DNA, the CDR3 is TGTGCCAGCAGCTTACGTACAGACGTCTACGAGCAGTACTTC. Translation gives CASSLRTDVYEQYF.

In its sample, this clonotype was seen a few times. The chain employs TRBV5-1 and TRBJ2-3; 12 bases line up with TRBD2. The CDR3 runs 17 residues. The V gene end was trimmed by 3 bases and the J gene end by 4 bases; junction bases not matched to a gene: 9. The V gene's germline CDR1 is SGHRS and CDR2 YFSETQ. In nucleotides, the CDR3 is TGCGCCAGCAGCTGGGGAGGACTAGCGGGATCCTCAGATACGCAGTATTTT. It specifies CASSWGGLAGSSDTQYF.

This clonotype was detected a few times. The V and J genes are TRBV12-3 or TRBV12-4 and TRBJ2-1; tentatively, D is TRBD2 (6 bases). Deletions cut 5 bases from V and 5 bases from J, with 22 bases between. The CDR3 extends over 17 amino acids. The CDR3 nucleotides read TGTGCCAGCAGTGGCTGGGACTCCGCAACGCGAAACAATGAGCAGTTCTTC. Translated, it gives CASSGWDSATRNNEQFF.

The sample holds a few counts of this clonotype. The chain links TRBV10-3 to TRBJ1-2, with D unclear. Looked up from germline, CDR1 is ENHRY and CDR2 is SYGVKD. V lost 10 bases and J lost 8, with 23 bases in between. The CDR3 extends over 14 amino acids. DNA for the CDR3: TGTGCCACCTCCCCCCAGACCCAATTCGGGGGCTACACCTTC. Its protein is CATSPQTQFGGYTF.

This clonotype came up many times. The chain couples TRBV6-6 to TRBJ1-1; 7 bases agree with TRBD1. Germline V CDR1 and CDR2: MNHNY, SVGAGI (reference sequence). CDR3 length: 14 amino acids. J gave up 0 bases and V 6 bases, and 4 bases lay outside the gene matches. The CDR3 DNA is TGTGCCAGCAGCCTGGGACAGATGAACACTGAAGCTTTCTTT. It is translated as CASSLGQMNTEAFF.

Only a few counts were recorded for this clonotype. This chain's CDR3 is CASSQNRHYEQYF. The CDR3 region has the DNA TGTGCCAGCAGCCAAAATCGCCACTACGAGCAGTACTTC. The rearrangement joins TRBV4-2 to TRBJ2-7, with D unresolved. Germline CDR1 is LGHNA and CDR2 is YNFKEQ. CDR3 length: 13 residues. The V end lost 2 bases, the J end lost 3 bases, and 8 bases lay between the germline ends.

The rearrangement joins TRBV29-1 to TRBJ2-5; 8 bases map to TRBD2. This CDR3 has 16 amino acids. V dropped 6 bases and J dropped 2; count of bases not matched to a gene: 14. CDR1 SQVTM and CDR2 ANQGSEA come from the germline V gene. CDR3 bases: TGCAGCGTAATTCCCTGGACTAGCAATTTACAAGAGACCCAGTACTTC. Its translation is CSVIPWTSNLQETQYF. Filled out from reference TRBV29-1 and TRBJ2-5, the complete variable domain reads SAVISQKPSRDICQRGTSLTIQCQVDSQVTMMFWYRQQPGQSLTLIATANQGSEATYESGFVIDKFPISRPNLTFSTLTVSNMSPEDSSIYLCSVIPWTSNLQETQYFGPGTRLLVL.

This clonotype occurred many times. The CDR3 nucleotides are TGTGCCAGCCAGCGAATGAACACTGAAGCTTTCTTT. It translates to CASQRMNTEAFF. The chain links TRBV11-3 to TRBJ1-1; D is undetermined. V shed 8 bases and J shed 0 bases, with 7 bases lying between them. This CDR3 is 12 amino acids long. Germline V gives CDR1 SGHNT, CDR2 YENEEA.

This clonotype was counted many times. The chain uses TRBV6-2 or TRBV6-3 and TRBJ2-7, with TRBD2 matching 10 bases. This CDR3 spans 15 amino acids. J lost 0 bases, V lost 6 bases, and 5 bases had no gene match. Germline-derived CDR1 and CDR2 are MNHEY and SVGEGT. The CDR3 here is CASSRTSGNSYEQYF. As DNA, the CDR3 is TGTGCCAGCAGCCGGACTAGCGGCAACTCCTACGAGCAGTACTTC.

Worth noting for this clonotype: This may arise from a read error, as a much more abundant clone is one base away. V and J are TRBV12-3 or TRBV12-4 and TRBJ1-4; 8 bases map to TRBD1. The length of the CDR3 is 15 residues. For the CDR3, the DNA is TGTGCCATCAGTTTTCTGGACAGGGAGGGCGAAAAACTGTTTTTT. Translating gives CAISFLDREGEKLFF.

This clonotype has a handful of counts. This clone may be a read error of a much larger clone one base away. The conserved phenylalanine or tryptophan normally closing the CDR3 is absent here, so this likely arose from a read error. The gene calls are TRBV11-3 and TRBJ1-1, with 10 bases that match TRBD1. Germline V CDR1 and CDR2: SGHNT, YENEEA. The CDR3 covers 14 residues. Trimming took 5 bases from V and 5 from J; bases not matched to a gene: 5. The CDR3 bases are TGTGCCAGCAGCGGCGGGACAGGGGAAACTGAAGCTTTCCTT. Amino acid sequence: CASSGGTGETEAFL.